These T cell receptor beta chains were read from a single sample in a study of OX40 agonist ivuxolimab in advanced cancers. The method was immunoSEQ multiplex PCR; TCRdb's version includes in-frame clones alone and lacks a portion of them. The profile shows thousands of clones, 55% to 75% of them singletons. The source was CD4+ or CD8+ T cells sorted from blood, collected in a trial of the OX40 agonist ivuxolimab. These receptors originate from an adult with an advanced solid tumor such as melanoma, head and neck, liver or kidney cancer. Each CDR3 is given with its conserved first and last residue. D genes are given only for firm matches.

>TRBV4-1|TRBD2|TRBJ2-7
CASSQAGSGSSYEQYF
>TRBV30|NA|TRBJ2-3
CAWSVDDLNTDTQYF
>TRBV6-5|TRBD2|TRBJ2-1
CASSYTGLAGGNEQFF
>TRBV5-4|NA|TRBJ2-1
CASSFRGNEQFF
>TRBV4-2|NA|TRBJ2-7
CASSQETASDSYEQYF
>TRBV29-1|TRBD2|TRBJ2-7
CSVVREEFYEQYF
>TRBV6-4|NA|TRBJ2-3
CASSDSDSTDTQYF
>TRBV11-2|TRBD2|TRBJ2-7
CASSPGTSGRVHEQYF
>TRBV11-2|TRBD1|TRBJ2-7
CASSPGTGEGYEQYF
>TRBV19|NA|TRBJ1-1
CASSPLRGARLDTEAFF
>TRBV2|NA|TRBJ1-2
CASSETAYGYTF
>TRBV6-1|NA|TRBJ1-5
CASSSGNSNQPQHF
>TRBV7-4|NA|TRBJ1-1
CASSPPPRGWTEAFF
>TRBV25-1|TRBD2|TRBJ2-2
CASSEVERESGELFF
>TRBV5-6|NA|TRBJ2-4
CASSYVTGTPLYF
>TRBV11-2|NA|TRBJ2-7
CASSLRERRLYEQYF
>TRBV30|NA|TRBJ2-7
CAWSVLPSEHEQYF
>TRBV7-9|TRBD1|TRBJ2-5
CASSLTLDRGQETQYF
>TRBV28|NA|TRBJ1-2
CASRGGLAYGYTF
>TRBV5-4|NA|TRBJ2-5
CASSSYKETQYF
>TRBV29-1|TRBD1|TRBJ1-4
CSVMTGVEEKLFF
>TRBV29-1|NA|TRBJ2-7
CSVEGGAAYEQYF
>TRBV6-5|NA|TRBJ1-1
CASRVDRNWVEAFF
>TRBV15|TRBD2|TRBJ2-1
CATSSRGDIAGEQFF
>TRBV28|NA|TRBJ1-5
CASSLGEGSNQPQHF
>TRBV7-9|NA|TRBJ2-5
CASSPRAGETQYF
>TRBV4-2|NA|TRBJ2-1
CASSQAKSYNEQFF
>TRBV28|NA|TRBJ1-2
CASSYNREDKGYTF
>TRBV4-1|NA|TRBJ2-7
CASSQDLQHYEQYF
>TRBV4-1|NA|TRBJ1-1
CASSQDPGAWTEAFF
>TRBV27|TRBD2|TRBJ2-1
CASSKELASHNEQFF
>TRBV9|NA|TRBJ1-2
CASSFGTPERGYTF
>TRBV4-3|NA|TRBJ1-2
CASSQELQGAYGYTF
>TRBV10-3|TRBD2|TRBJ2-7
CAISDRTSGSSYEQYF
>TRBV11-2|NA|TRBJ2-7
CASSLDSLEQYF
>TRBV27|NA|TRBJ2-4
CASSLLGAKNIQYF
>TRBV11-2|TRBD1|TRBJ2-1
CASSVGTGPYNEQFF
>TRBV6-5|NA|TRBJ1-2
CASSPALRGYTF
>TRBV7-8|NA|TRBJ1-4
CASSLRGWNEKLFF
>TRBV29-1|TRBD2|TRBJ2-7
CSVEGGFSYEQYF
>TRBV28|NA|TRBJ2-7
CASSLEGRSEQYF
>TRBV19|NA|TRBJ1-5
CASGSAPQHF
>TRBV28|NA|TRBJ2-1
CASSVDEQFF
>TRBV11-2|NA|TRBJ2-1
CASSSLGSYNEQFF
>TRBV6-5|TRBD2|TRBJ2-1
CASSAASGRTDEQFF
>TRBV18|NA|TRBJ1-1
CASSLPTRSTEAFF
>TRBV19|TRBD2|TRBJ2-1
CASSIEGLAGGPRGNEQFF
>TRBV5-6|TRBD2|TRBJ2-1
CASSLSLGGSFSYNEQFF
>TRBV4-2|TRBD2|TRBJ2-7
CASSPKREPSYEQYF
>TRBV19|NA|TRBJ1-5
CASSISEALSNQPQHF
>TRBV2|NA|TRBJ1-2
CASIRGGADGYTF
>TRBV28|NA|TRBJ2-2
CASSNRGTGELFF
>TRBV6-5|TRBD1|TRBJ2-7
CASSVDRVEQYF